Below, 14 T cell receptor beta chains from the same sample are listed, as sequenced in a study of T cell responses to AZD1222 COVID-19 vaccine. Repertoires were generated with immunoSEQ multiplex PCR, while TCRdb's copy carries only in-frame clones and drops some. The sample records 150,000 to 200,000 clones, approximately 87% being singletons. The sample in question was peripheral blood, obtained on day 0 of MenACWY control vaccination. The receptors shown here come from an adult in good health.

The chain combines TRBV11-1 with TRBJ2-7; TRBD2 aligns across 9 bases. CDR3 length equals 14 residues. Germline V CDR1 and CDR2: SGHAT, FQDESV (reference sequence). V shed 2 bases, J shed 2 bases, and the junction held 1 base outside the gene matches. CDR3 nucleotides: TGTGCCAGCAGCTTATTAGCGGGAGCCTACGAGCAGTACTTC. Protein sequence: CASSLLAGAYEQYF. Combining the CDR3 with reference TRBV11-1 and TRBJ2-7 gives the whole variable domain EAEVAQSPRYKITEKSQAVAFWCDPISGHATLYWYRQILGQGPELLVQFQDESVVDDSQLPKDRFSAERLKGVDSTLKIQPAELGDSAMYLCASSLLAGAYEQYFGPGTRLTVT.

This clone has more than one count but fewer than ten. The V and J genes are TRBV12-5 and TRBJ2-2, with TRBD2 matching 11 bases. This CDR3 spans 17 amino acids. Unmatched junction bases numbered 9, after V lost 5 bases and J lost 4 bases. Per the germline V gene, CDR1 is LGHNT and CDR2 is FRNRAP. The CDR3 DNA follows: TGTGCTAGTGGTATTAGCGGGGGGGCGTCGAGCACCGGGGAGCTGTTTTTT. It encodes CASGISGGASSTGELFF.

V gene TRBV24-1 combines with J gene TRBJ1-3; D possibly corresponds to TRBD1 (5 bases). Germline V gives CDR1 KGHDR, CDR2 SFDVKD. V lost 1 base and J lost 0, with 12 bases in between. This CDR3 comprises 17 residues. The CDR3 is CATSDFHGTLSGNTIYF. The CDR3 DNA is TGTGCCACCAGTGATTTTCACGGGACCCTCTCTGGAAACACCATATATTTT.

CDR3 protein: CASSGTGGHTDTQYF. CDR3 DNA sequence: TGTGCCAGCAGCGGGACAGGGGGGCACACAGATACGCAGTATTTT. The chain recombines TRBV5-8 with TRBJ2-3; 11 bases are a match to TRBD1. The CDR3 is made up of 15 amino acids. The V gene end was trimmed by 4 bases and the J gene end by 2 bases; junction bases not matched to a gene: 3. Germline V gene sequence: CDR1 SGHTS, CDR2 YDEGEE.

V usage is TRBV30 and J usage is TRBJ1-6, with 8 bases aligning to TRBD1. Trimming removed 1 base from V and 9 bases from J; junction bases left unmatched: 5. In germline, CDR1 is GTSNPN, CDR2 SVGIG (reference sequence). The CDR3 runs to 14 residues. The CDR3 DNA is TGTGCCTGGAGTGCTCGACAGGGGTTTTCACCCCTCCACTTT. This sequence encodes CAWSARQGFSPLHF.

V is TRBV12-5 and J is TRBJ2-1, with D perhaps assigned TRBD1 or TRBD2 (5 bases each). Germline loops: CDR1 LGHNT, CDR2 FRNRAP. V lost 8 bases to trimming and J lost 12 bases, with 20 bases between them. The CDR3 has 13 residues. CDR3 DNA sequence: TGTGCTAGTAGTGTAGGACTCACAGGTGGGCAGTTCTTC. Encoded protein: CASSVGLTGGQFF.

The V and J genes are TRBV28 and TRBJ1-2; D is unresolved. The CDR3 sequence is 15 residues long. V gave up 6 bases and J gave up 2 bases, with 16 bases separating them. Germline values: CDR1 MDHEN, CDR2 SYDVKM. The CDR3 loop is CASSFVTGKNYGYTF. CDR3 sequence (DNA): TGTGCCAGCAGCTTCGTTACCGGGAAAAACTATGGCTACACCTTC.

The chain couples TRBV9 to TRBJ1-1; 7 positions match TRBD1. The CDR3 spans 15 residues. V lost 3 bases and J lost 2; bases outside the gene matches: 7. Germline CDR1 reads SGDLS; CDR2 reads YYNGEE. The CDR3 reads CASSGSGTANTEAFF. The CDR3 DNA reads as TGTGCCAGCAGCGGATCCGGGACAGCTAACACTGAAGCTTTCTTT.

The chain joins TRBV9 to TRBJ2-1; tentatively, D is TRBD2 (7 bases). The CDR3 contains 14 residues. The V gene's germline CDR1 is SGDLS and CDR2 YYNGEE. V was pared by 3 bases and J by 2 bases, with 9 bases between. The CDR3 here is CASSAGGPYNEQFF. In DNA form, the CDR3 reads TGTGCCAGCAGCGCCGGGGGGCCCTACAATGAGCAGTTCTTC.

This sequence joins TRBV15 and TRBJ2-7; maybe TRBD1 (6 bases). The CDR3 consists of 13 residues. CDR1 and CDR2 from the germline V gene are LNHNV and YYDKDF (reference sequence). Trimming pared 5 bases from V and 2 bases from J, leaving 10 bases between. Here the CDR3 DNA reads TGTGCCACCAGCCAGGACAGACCCTACGAGCAGTACTTC. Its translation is CATSQDRPYEQYF.

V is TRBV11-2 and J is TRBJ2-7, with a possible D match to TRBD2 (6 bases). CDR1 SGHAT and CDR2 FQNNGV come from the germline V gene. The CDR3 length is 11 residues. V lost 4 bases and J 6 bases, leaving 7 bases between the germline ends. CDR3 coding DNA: TGTGCCAGCAGCTCGGGACTCGAGCAGTACTTC. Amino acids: CASSSGLEQYF.

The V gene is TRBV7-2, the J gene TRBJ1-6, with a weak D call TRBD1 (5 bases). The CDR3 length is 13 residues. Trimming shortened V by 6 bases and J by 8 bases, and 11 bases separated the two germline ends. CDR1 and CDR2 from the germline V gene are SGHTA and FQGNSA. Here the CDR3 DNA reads TGTGCCAGCAGTTCGGACACTTATTCACCCCTCCACTTT. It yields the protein CASSSDTYSPLHF. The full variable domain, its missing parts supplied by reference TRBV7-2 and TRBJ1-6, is GAGVSQSPSNKVTEKGKDVELRCDPISGHTALYWYRQSLGQGLEFLIYFQGNSAPDKSGLPSDRFSAERTGGSVSTLTIQRTQQEDSAVYLCASSSDTYSPLHFGNGTRLTVT.

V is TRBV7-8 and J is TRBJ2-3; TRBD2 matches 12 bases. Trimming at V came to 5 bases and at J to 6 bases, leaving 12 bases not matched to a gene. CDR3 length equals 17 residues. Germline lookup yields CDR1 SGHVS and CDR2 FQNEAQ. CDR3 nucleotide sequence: TGTGCCAGCAGCCCCAGACTAGCGGGAGAAATCAAGGATACGCAGTATTTT. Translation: CASSPRLAGEIKDTQYF.

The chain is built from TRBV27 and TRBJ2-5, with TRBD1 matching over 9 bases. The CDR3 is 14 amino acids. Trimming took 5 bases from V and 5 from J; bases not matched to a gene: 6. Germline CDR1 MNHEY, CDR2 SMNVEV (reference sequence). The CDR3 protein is CASSHLTGGETQYF. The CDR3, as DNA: TGTGCCAGCAGTCACTTGACAGGGGGGGAGACCCAGTACTTC.